These 27 T cell receptor beta chains originate from one sample sequenced in a study of CD8 T cells in ankylosing spondylitis. The study's findings and limits: Ankylosing spondylitis blood appeared to carry a characteristic TCR beta motif of fewer than 10 highly homologous variants.

Antigens of these TCRs are unknown. TCRdb fed the 5' RACE reads into MiXCR, producing one record per CDR3 protein. The repertoire holds 350,000 to 450,000 distinct CDR3 sequences, with about 25% as singletons. Sequenced input: blood, either unsorted or a sorted T cell fraction (not recorded which). The source of these receptors is a male donor with ankylosing spondylitis.

This chain links TRBV5-1 with TRBJ2-1; the match to TRBD1 covers 7 bases. V was pared by 4 bases and J by 8 bases, with 12 bases of the junction left unmatched. Germline V gene sequence: CDR1 SGHRS, CDR2 YFSETQ. This CDR3 is built from 15 residues. In DNA form, the CDR3 reads TGCGCCAGCAGCATACCGACAGGGTTTGGGGATGAGCAGTTCTTC. Its translation is CASSIPTGFGDEQFF.

J is TRBJ2-2 and V is TRBV7-2, with D possibly being TRBD2 (5 bases). CDR3 size: 13 residues. The germline CDR1 and CDR2 sequences are SGHTA and FQGNSA. Between the trimmed V and J ends, which lost 6 bases and 7 bases, there was a span of 12 bases. The CDR3 DNA reads TGTGCCAGCAGGCCACGGGGTGACGGGGAGCTGTTTTTT. Protein: CASRPRGDGELFF.

The gene calls are TRBV5-1 and TRBJ2-1; 11 nucleotides agree with TRBD1. Germline loops: CDR1 SGHRS, CDR2 YFSETQ. The V segment lost 2 bases and the J segment 8 bases; nucleotides outside the gene matches: 6. This CDR3 has 15 amino acids. The CDR3 DNA reads TGCGCCAGCAGCTTCGGGACAGGGGGATGGGATGAGCAGTTCTTC. As protein: CASSFGTGGWDEQFF. The full variable domain, in which reference TRBV5-1 and TRBJ2-1 provide the parts outside the CDR3, is KAGVTQTPRYLIKTRGQQVTLSCSPISGHRSVSWYQQTPGQGLQFLFEYFSETQRNKGNFPGRFSGRQFSNSRSEMNVSTLELGDSALYLCASSFGTGGWDEQFFGPGTRLTVL.

The J gene is TRBJ1-2, the V gene TRBV12-3 or TRBV12-4; D remains ambiguous. Trimming pared 4 bases from V and 4 bases from J, leaving 7 bases between. The CDR3 contains 12 residues. As DNA, the CDR3 is TGTGCCAGCAGTTCCCTCCTCTATGGCTACACCTTC. Its protein is CASSSLLYGYTF.

The rearrangement joins TRBV7-9 to TRBJ2-5, with TRBD2 matching over 9 bases. CDR3 size: 14 residues. Germline V gene data show CDR1 as SEHNR and CDR2 as FQNEAQ (reference sequence). J was trimmed by 2 bases and V by 3 bases; bases with no gene match: 1. This CDR3 reads CASSFAGGQETQYF. CDR3 in DNA: TGTGCCAGCAGCTTTGCGGGAGGGCAAGAGACCCAGTACTTC.

DNA of the CDR3: TGCAGTGCGAGCGGGAGCAAGGGTCCCAGCGATACGCAGTATTTT. Translated, it gives CSASGSKGPSDTQYF. The rearrangement links TRBV20-1 to TRBJ2-3; the match to TRBD2 covers 8 bases. The V and J ends lost 6 bases and 6 bases, in that order; junction bases with no gene match: 14. The CDR3 sequence is 15 residues long. CDR1 and CDR2 (germline): DFQATT, SNEGSKA (reference sequence).

This clonotype has more than one count but fewer than ten. This sequence joins TRBV10-3 and TRBJ2-3, with TRBD2 identical over 14 bases. This CDR3 contains 16 residues. The germline gives CDR1 ENHRY, CDR2 SYGVKD. With 4 bases clipped from V and 4 bases from J, the junction kept 4 bases outside the gene matches. The CDR3 nucleotides read TGTGCCATCAGTGCTGGGACTAGCGGGAGCGCAGATACGCAGTATTTT. Translated: CAISAGTSGSADTQYF.

This clonotype showed up many times. CDR3 protein: CSARVQETQYF. In nucleotides, the CDR3 is TGCAGTGCTAGAGTACAAGAGACCCAGTACTTC. The chain recombines TRBV20-1 with TRBJ2-5, with D unclear. This CDR3 is built from 11 residues. Germline V gives CDR1 DFQATT, CDR2 SNEGSKA (reference sequence). The ends were cut back, 1 base at V and 2 bases at J, with 2 bases in the middle.

The gene calls are TRBV5-4 and TRBJ2-1, with TRBD2 matching over 14 bases. The germline gives CDR1 SGHNT, CDR2 YYREEE (reference sequence). The CDR3 spans 19 residues. The junction had 8 bases not matched to a gene; V was cut back by 0 bases and J by 3 bases. CDR3 loop: CASSLAQTSGRALYNEQFF. The CDR3 region has the DNA TGTGCCAGCAGCTTGGCTCAGACTAGCGGGAGGGCCCTCTACAATGAGCAGTTCTTC.

The CDR3: CAISVTANTEAFF. The CDR3, as DNA: TGTGCCATCAGTGTAACAGCCAACACTGAAGCTTTCTTT. The chain couples TRBV10-3 to TRBJ1-1; D ambiguous. Germline loops: CDR1 ENHRY, CDR2 SYGVKD. The CDR3 contains 13 residues. The V and J ends lost 4 bases and 2 bases respectively, with 8 bases between them.

This clonotype was found a few times. This sequence joins TRBV20-1 and TRBJ2-3; the D call may be TRBD1 or TRBD2 (5 bases each). Germline values: CDR1 DFQATT, CDR2 SNEGSKA (reference sequence). Trimming took off 2 bases at V and 1 base at J, with 13 bases between the two ends. The CDR3 spans 15 residues. The CDR3 sequence is CSARYLGTRTDTQYF. CDR3 sequence (DNA): TGCAGTGCTAGATACCTCGGGACCCGCACAGATACGCAGTATTTT.

The chain combines TRBV11-2 with TRBJ1-4; the D gene is possibly TRBD1 (6 bases). CDR1 SGHAT and CDR2 FQNNGV come from the germline V gene. This CDR3 spans 13 amino acids. Trimming pared 6 bases from V and 6 bases from J, leaving 11 bases between. This CDR3 reads CASRGGYYEKLFF. In DNA form, the CDR3 reads TGTGCCAGCAGAGGGGGATATTATGAAAAACTGTTTTTT.

This clonotype has more than one count but fewer than ten. The V and J genes are TRBV5-5 and TRBJ2-3, with 11 bases matching TRBD2. The germline gives CDR1 SGHKS, CDR2 YYEKEE (reference sequence). The CDR3 length is 18 residues. V was clipped by 1 base and J by 0 bases; unmatched bases: 7. CDR3 coding DNA: TGTGCCAGCAGCTTGTTTCCCCGACTAGCGGGGAGCACAGATACGCAGTATTTT. This gives the protein CASSLFPRLAGSTDTQYF.

V gene TRBV24-1 combines with J gene TRBJ2-2; D remains ambiguous. With 4 bases removed from V and 0 bases from J, the gap between germline ends came to 5 bases. The CDR3 consists of 14 residues. Germline-derived CDR1 and CDR2 are KGHDR and SFDVKD. The CDR3: CATSDSSNTGELFF. CDR3 DNA: TGTGCCACCAGTGACTCATCGAACACCGGGGAGCTGTTTTTT.

V gene TRBV24-1 combines with J gene TRBJ2-3; D ambiguous. The V and J ends lost 3 bases and 1 base respectively, with 10 bases between them. CDR1 and CDR2 from the germline V gene are KGHDR and SFDVKD. The CDR3 length is 15 residues. DNA of the CDR3: TGTGCCACCAGTGATGAGCACCGGGGCACAGATACGCAGTATTTT. It is translated as CATSDEHRGTDTQYF.

This chain connects TRBV6-1 to TRBJ1-1; D is possibly TRBD1 (6 bases). The CDR3 is 14 amino acids. V was pared by 3 bases and J by 4 bases, with 12 bases between. The V gene's germline CDR1 is MNHNS and CDR2 SASEGT. DNA for the CDR3: TGTGCCAGCAGTGAGCAGGGGACCCTCACTGAAGCTTTCTTT. Its protein product is CASSEQGTLTEAFF.

In this sample, this clonotype turned up many times. This chain joins TRBV29-1 and TRBJ2-3, with 8 bases matching TRBD2. CDR1 is SQVTM, CDR2 ANQGSEA, per germline. The CDR3 is made up of 12 amino acids. Unmatched junction bases numbered 1, after V lost 8 bases and J lost 0 bases. The CDR3 bases are TGCAGCAAGCGGGAGAGCACAGATACGCAGTATTTT. Encoded protein: CSKRESTDTQYF.

The V and J genes are TRBV29-1 and TRBJ1-1; perhaps TRBD1 as D (6 bases). This CDR3 is built from 14 residues. V was trimmed by 4 bases and J by 10 bases, leaving 22 bases between them. CDR1 and CDR2 (germline): SQVTM, ANQGSEA. This chain's CDR3 is CSVGVFDSTQGAFF. The CDR3 DNA sequence: TGCAGCGTTGGAGTTTTCGATTCCACACAGGGAGCTTTCTTT.

This rearrangement joins TRBV27 to TRBJ2-4; a possible D gene is TRBD2 (6 bases). V was cut by 0 bases and J by 10 bases, with 19 bases left in between. The germline CDR1 and CDR2 sequences are MNHEY and SMNVEV (reference sequence). The CDR3 is made up of 16 amino acids. In DNA, the CDR3 is TGTGCCAGCAGTTTATCCCCCTCCGGGACTTCCCGGATTCAGTACTTC. Protein product: CASSLSPSGTSRIQYF.

V usage is TRBV20-1 and J usage is TRBJ1-4, with D hard to call. Trimming took 0 bases from V and 0 from J, leaving 8 bases between them. Germline assignment: CDR1 DFQATT and CDR2 SNEGSKA (reference sequence). The CDR3 is 15 amino acids. CDR3 sequence (DNA): TGCAGTGCTAGAGATCTCGTGGCAACTAATGAAAAACTGTTTTTT. It translates to CSARDLVATNEKLFF.

The chain carries TRBV11-2 and TRBJ2-2, with 9 bases identical to TRBD2. V lost 2 bases and J lost 5; bases outside the gene matches: 6. The germline V gene encodes CDR1 SGHAT and CDR2 FQNNGV. CDR3 size: 16 residues. The CDR3 region has the DNA TGTGCCAGCAGCTTAACGCCGGGACTAGCAACCGGGGAGCTGTTTTTT. Protein sequence: CASSLTPGLATGELFF.

In the case of this clonotype: No conserved phenylalanine or tryptophan ends this CDR3, so it is likely a read error. The genes are TRBV29-1 and TRBJ2-1, with a tentative D call TRBD1 (6 bases). This CDR3 is built from 14 residues. Germline CDR1 and CDR2: SQVTM and ANQGSEA. V gave up 5 bases and J gave up 4 bases, with 15 bases separating them. CDR3: CSVWVGTQYNEQFL. The CDR3 DNA reads TGCAGCGTTTGGGTCGGGACACAGTACAATGAGCAGTTCCTC.

The J gene is TRBJ2-5, the V gene TRBV3-1, with D maybe TRBD2 (6 bases). CDR3 length equals 15 residues. The germline gives CDR1 LGHDT, CDR2 YNNKEL (reference sequence). With 3 bases removed from V and 4 bases from J, the gap between germline ends came to 15 bases. CDR3 bases: TGTGCCAGCAGCCAGACCCGACTAGTAAGAGAGACCCAGTACTTC. Encoded protein: CASSQTRLVRETQYF.

This rearrangement joins TRBV29-1 to TRBJ2-1; 9 bases match TRBD2. V was clipped by 5 bases and J by 9 bases; unmatched bases: 17. CDR3 length equals 16 residues. Per germline, CDR1 SQVTM and CDR2 ANQGSEA. DNA of the CDR3: TGCAGCGTTTCCTGCCGGACTAGCGCGTCGGGGAGTGAGCAGTTCTTC. It translates to CSVSCRTSASGSEQFF.

The chain uses TRBV7-2 and TRBJ1-5; D is undetermined. The CDR3 extends over 13 amino acids. V shed 3 bases and J shed 3 bases, with 6 bases lying between them. Looked up from germline, CDR1 is SGHTA and CDR2 is FQGNSA. CDR3 region: CASSFENNQPQHF. The CDR3 region has the DNA TGTGCCAGCAGCTTCGAAAACAATCAGCCCCAGCATTTT.

This clonotype occurred a few times. J is TRBJ2-7 and V is TRBV18; weak D call: TRBD1 (7 bases). The CDR3 is made up of 14 amino acids. V dropped 3 bases and J dropped 5 bases, with 14 bases sitting between them. From germline, CDR1 is KGHSH and CDR2 LQKENI. The CDR3 DNA reads TGTGCCAGCTCACCGGGGGCAGGGGGGAACGAGCAGTACGTC. This translates into CASSPGAGGNEQYV.

There are a few counts of this clonotype. The chain is built from TRBV6-1 and TRBJ1-5; possibly TRBD1 for D (6 bases). This CDR3 has 14 amino acids. Germline CDR1 and CDR2: MNHNS and SASEGT. Trimming cost V 6 bases and J 0 bases, with 9 bases left between them. CDR3: CASSGTHSNQPQHF. The CDR3 DNA is TGTGCCAGCAGCGGGACACATAGCAATCAGCCCCAGCATTTT.